This T cell receptor beta chain was retrieved from a study of T cell repertoires in aging, cancer and after chemotherapy. Looking at the study overall: Six age groups, ranging from 30 or younger to 70 or older, included the donors. Roughly 9.3 million TCR reads made up the full dataset. Study conclusions and caveats: Compared with age-matched healthy donors, untreated hematological or solid cancer patients showed higher blood TCR clonality. Immunological memory after chemotherapy cannot be judged from the repertoire data.

Trimming left V 7 bases short and J 1 base short, with 14 bases between. The CDR3 consists of 15 residues. CDR1 and CDR2 (germline): LNHDA, SQIVND (reference sequence). Points on this clonotype: As yet, its antigen is unknown.

Amplification of TCR beta used genomic DNA extracted from peripheral blood. TRB rearrangements spanning V, D and J were amplified using mixed TRB-A/B primers. TCRdb analysed the multiplex PCR reads with MiXCR anew, one entry per CDR3 protein. The sample gives about 9,700 distinct CDR3 sequences, roughly a third of which show up once; about 2.6% is in the top ten. This sequence was found in a human donor in good health. Sequencing was performed on blood. The rearrangement links TRBV19 to TRBJ1-5; D remains unclear. CDR3 sequence: CASTLVPFSNQPQHF. The CDR3 DNA reads TGTGCCAGTACCCTTGTCCCCTTCAGCAATCAGCCCCAGCATTTT. The full variable domain, rest sourced from reference TRBV19 and TRBJ1-5, is DGGITQSPKYLFRKEGQNVTLSCEQNLNHDAMYWYRQDPGQGLRLIYYSQIVNDFQKGDIAEGYSVSREKKESFPLTVTSAQKNPTAFYLCASTLVPFSNQPQHFGDGTRLSIL.